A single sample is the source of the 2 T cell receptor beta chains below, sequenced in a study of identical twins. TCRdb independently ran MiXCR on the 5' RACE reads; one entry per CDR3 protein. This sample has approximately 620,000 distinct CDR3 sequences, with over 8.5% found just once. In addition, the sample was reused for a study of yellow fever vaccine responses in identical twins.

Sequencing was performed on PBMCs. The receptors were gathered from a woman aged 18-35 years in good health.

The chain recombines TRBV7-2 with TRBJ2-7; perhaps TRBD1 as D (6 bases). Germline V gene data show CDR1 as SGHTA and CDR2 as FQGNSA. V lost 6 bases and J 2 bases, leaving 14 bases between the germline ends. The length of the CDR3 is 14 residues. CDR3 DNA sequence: TGTGCCAGCAGTCCCGGAGACAGGCCCTACGAGCAGTACTTC. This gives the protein CASSPGDRPYEQYF. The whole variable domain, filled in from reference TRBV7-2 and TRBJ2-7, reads GAGVSQSPSNKVTEKGKDVELRCDPISGHTALYWYRQSLGQGLEFLIYFQGNSAPDKSGLPSDRFSAERTGGSVSTLTIQRTQQEDSAVYLCASSPGDRPYEQYFGPGTRLTVT.

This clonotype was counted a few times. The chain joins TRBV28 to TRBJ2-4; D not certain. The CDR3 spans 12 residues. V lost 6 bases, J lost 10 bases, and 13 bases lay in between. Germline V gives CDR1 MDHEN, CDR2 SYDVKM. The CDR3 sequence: CASSAQGRIQYF. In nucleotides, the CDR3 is TGTGCCAGCAGCGCCCAAGGTCGGATTCAGTACTTC.